This record concerns one T cell receptor beta chain sequence. Its antigen is as yet unknown. Trimming stripped 5 bases from V and 3 bases from J, with 13 bases between. The germline CDR1 and CDR2 sequences are MDHEN and SYDVKM. CDR3 size: 14 residues. This specimen belongs to a study of T-cell memory formation after mild COVID-19. About the study: Largely, the TCR clusters proved donor specific.

Overall study findings and caveats: Pre-infection memory showed some responding clones, and this suggested that cross-reactive memory joined. Contracting clones from day 15 to 85 had balanced CD4/CD8; later expanders favoured CD4+.

The 5'RACE method, run with constant-segment primers, produced TCR alpha and TCR beta cDNA libraries (carrying sample barcodes and UMIs). TCRdb analysed the 5' RACE reads with MiXCR anew, one entry per CDR3 protein. The profile shows hundreds of thousands of distinct CDR3 sequences, about 17% of them singletons. The sample was PBMCs or a T cell subset sorted from them (not recorded which). The sequence derives from a man between 18 and 35 years old who had mild COVID-19 (a few samples of this study predate the infection). Cell type and time point are not known. V usage is TRBV28 and J usage is TRBJ1-2; TRBD1 is a possible D gene (6 bases). DNA of the CDR3: TGTGCCAGCAGTCTCACAGGGTTGGACTATGGCTACACCTTC. It encodes CASSLTGLDYGYTF.